This TCR beta chain was observed in a study of neurological immune-mediated disorders. The study, taken as a whole, reports: When the repertoires were grouped phylogenetically, those of 18 of the 34 multiple sclerosis patients came together in a single cluster of related CDR3 sequences, which points to a possible repertoire-level signature.

Time point here: longitudinal time-point 1 (baseline). This clonotype was seen many times. Its antigen is undetermined. Via MiXCR, TCRdb re-called the 5' RACE reads, giving one row per CDR3 protein. The profile shows 40,000 or so distinct CDR3 sequences, about 3.3% of them singletons. The source is a woman between 55 and 75 years old with multiple sclerosis. The sequenced sample consisted of PBMCs.

As DNA, the CDR3 is TGTGCCAGCAGCGTAGAGCCAGGGGGCGGCTACACCTTC. It encodes CASSVEPGGGYTF. This chain connects TRBV9 to TRBJ1-2, with TRBD1 identical over 8 bases. Germline V gene data show CDR1 as SGDLS and CDR2 as YYNGEE. This CDR3 is 13 amino acids long. The V and J ends lost 0 bases and 8 bases, in that order; junction bases with no gene match: 3. Full variable domain (outside the CDR3, taken from reference TRBV9 and TRBJ1-2): DSGVTQTPKHLITATGQRVTLRCSPRSGDLSVYWYQQSLDQGLQFLIQYYNGEERAKGNILERFSAQQFPDLHSELNLSSLELGDSALYFCASSVEPGGGYTFGSGTRLTVV.